The 21 T cell receptor beta chains in this list originate from one sample, sequenced in a study of CD8 T cells in Susac syndrome. RNA was extracted with the RNeasy kit, and a quantity of roughly 0.45 to 1 ug was reverse transcribed using random hexamers. MiXCR, applied by TCRdb to the immunoSEQ multiplex PCR reads, yields one record per CDR3 protein. The sample includes 400,000 to 550,000 distinct CDR3 sequences, 85% to 90% of them seen just once. The sample comprised CD8+ T cells from PBMCs. Source of these receptors: a human donor with multiple sclerosis.

The rearrangement links TRBV27 to TRBJ2-5, with 7 bases lining up with TRBD2. The CDR3 totals 14 residues. Germline values: CDR1 MNHEY, CDR2 SMNVEV (reference sequence). Trimming took 4 bases from V and 4 from J; bases not matched to a gene: 6. The DNA of the CDR3 is TGTGCCAGCAGTTCAGGACTAGTTGGAGAGACCCAGTACTTC. Encoded protein: CASSSGLVGETQYF.

The chain recombines TRBV6-2 or TRBV6-3 with TRBJ2-7; a weak D match, TRBD1 (6 bases). CDR1 and CDR2 (germline): MNHEY, SVGEGT. This CDR3 has 16 residues. V shed 0 bases and J shed 2 bases, with 14 bases lying between them. CDR3 protein: CASSYSYQGMTYEQYF. CDR3 sequence (DNA): TGTGCCAGCAGTTACTCGTATCAGGGGATGACCTACGAGCAGTACTTC.

The CDR3 sequence is CASRVAGGWETQYF. CDR3 DNA: TGTGCCAGCAGAGTAGCAGGGGGCTGGGAGACCCAGTACTTC. J is TRBJ2-5 and V is TRBV6-5; 8 bases are shared with TRBD1. This CDR3 is 14 amino acids long. J was trimmed by 5 bases and V by 6 bases; bases with no gene match: 8. CDR1 is MNHEY, CDR2 SVGAGI, per germline.

This sequence joins TRBV28 and TRBJ2-6, with D possibly TRBD1 on 6 matching bases. CDR3 length: 18 amino acids. Trimming pared 1 base from V and 2 bases from J, leaving 15 bases between. CDR1 MDHEN and CDR2 SYDVKM come from the germline V gene. The DNA of the CDR3 is TGTGCCAGCAGTTTATTTCGACAGGAAGTTCCTGGGGCCAACGTCCTGACTTTC. It specifies CASSLFRQEVPGANVLTF.

This clonotype was picked up a small number of times. The V call is TRBV27, the J call TRBJ1-5, with D uncertain. Trimming removed 4 bases at V and 7 bases at J, with 11 bases between. The germline CDR1 and CDR2 sequences are MNHEY and SMNVEV (reference sequence). CDR3 length equals 13 residues. The CDR3 nucleotides are TGTGCCAGCAGTTCCCAATCAGGACAGCCCCAGCATTTT. It codes for CASSSQSGQPQHF.

The chain is built from TRBV3-1 and TRBJ1-2; 7 nucleotides agree with TRBD1. With V trimmed by 5 bases and J by 3 bases, 9 bases remained unmatched. The CDR3 is made up of 15 amino acids. The germline V gene has CDR1 LGHDT and CDR2 YNNKEL (reference sequence). The CDR3 here is CASSSGKTGDYGYTF. CDR3 nucleotide sequence: TGTGCCAGCAGCTCAGGGAAAACAGGGGACTATGGCTACACCTTC.

CDR3 nucleotide sequence: TGTGCCATCAGGGACAGGGGGCTTCCGAACACCGGGGAGCTGTTTTTT. This gives the protein CAIRDRGLPNTGELFF. The chain couples TRBV10-3 to TRBJ2-2; 11 bases fit TRBD1. Germline values: CDR1 ENHRY, CDR2 SYGVKD. The CDR3 spans 16 residues. V dropped 6 bases and J dropped 0; count of bases not matched to a gene: 3.

This chain links TRBV7-2 with TRBJ2-1; 10 positions match TRBD2. CDR1 is SGHTA and CDR2 is FQGNSA in the germline V gene. V lost 3 bases to trimming and J lost 4 bases; unmatched junction nucleotides: 3. This CDR3 spans 15 amino acids. The CDR3 loop is CASSFGLAEYNEQFF. CDR3 DNA sequence: TGTGCCAGCAGCTTTGGACTAGCGGAGTACAATGAGCAGTTCTTC.

This clonotype was counted only a few times. The chain is built from TRBV5-4 and TRBJ1-2; TRBD1 aligns across 11 bases. CDR1 SGHNT and CDR2 YYREEE come from the germline V gene (reference sequence). The CDR3 runs 15 residues. The V segment lost 2 bases and the J segment 2 bases; nucleotides outside the gene matches: 2. CDR3 bases: TGTGCCAGCAGCTTTAGGACAGGGGGCAACTATGGCTACACCTTC. Amino acid sequence: CASSFRTGGNYGYTF.

This clonotype was observed a handful of times. V gene TRBV10-3 combines with J gene TRBJ2-7; the match to TRBD2 covers 10 bases. Germline CDR1 reads ENHRY; CDR2 reads SYGVKD. J lost 3 bases, V lost 1 base, and 3 bases had no gene match. The CDR3 consists of 15 residues. This CDR3 is CAISEWASGGYEQYF. Written as DNA, the CDR3 is TGTGCCATCAGTGAGTGGGCTAGCGGGGGCTACGAGCAGTACTTC.

The chain has TRBV6-2 or TRBV6-3 and TRBJ1-5; D not certain. Trimming took off 2 bases at V and 0 bases at J, with 5 bases between the two ends. Germline V gene sequence: CDR1 MNHEY, CDR2 SVGEGT. The CDR3 spans 14 residues. The CDR3 DNA follows: TGTGCCAGCAGTTACGGGTATAGCAATCAGCCCCAGCATTTT. Protein: CASSYGYSNQPQHF.

This chain joins TRBV7-9 and TRBJ2-7; 9 positions agree with TRBD2. This CDR3 has 14 residues. Unmatched junction bases numbered 6, after V lost 5 bases and J lost 4 bases. Looked up from germline, CDR1 is SEHNR and CDR2 is FQNEAQ (reference sequence). The CDR3 coding sequence is TGTGCCAGCAGCCCTCCTCTAGCGGGATACGAGCAGTACTTC. Translating gives CASSPPLAGYEQYF.

Written as DNA, the CDR3 is TGTGCCAGCAGCTTAGTCGGACTAGCGGGAGAGGAGCAGTTCTTC. This sequence encodes CASSLVGLAGEEQFF. The J gene is TRBJ2-1, the V gene TRBV7-2, with TRBD2 matching 13 bases. The CDR3 covers 15 residues. Per germline, CDR1 SGHTA and CDR2 FQGNSA. V trimming: 1 base; J trimming: 10 bases; junction bases outside the gene matches: 4. Based on the CDR3 plus reference TRBV7-2 and TRBJ2-1, the full variable domain is GAGVSQSPSNKVTEKGKDVELRCDPISGHTALYWYRQSLGQGLEFLIYFQGNSAPDKSGLPSDRFSAERTGGSVSTLTIQRTQQEDSAVYLCASSLVGLAGEEQFFGPGTRLTVL.

In regard to this clonotype: At one boundary the junction diverges from the germline segment, which might be a read error. The chain carries TRBV5-4 and TRBJ2-3, with a tentative D call TRBD1 (6 bases). Germline V gene sequence: CDR1 SGHNT, CDR2 YYREEE (reference sequence). The CDR3 contains 14 residues. The CDR3 loop is CASGLGRGEDTQYF. For the CDR3, the DNA is TGTGCCAGCGGCTTGGGCAGGGGTGAAGATACGCAGTATTTT.

J is TRBJ2-7 and V is TRBV19; 9 bases align to TRBD1. The CDR3 extends over 17 amino acids. Trimming took 7 bases from V and 0 from J; bases not matched to a gene: 13. Looked up from germline, CDR1 is LNHDA and CDR2 is SQIVND (reference sequence). The CDR3 is CASTGVDETGGSYEQYF. CDR3 coding DNA: TGTGCCAGTACCGGAGTGGATGAGACAGGGGGCTCCTACGAGCAGTACTTC.

This CDR3 reads CSVVYPLGTEAFF. The CDR3 coding sequence is TGCAGCGTTGTATACCCGCTAGGGACTGAAGCTTTCTTT. The V and J genes are TRBV29-1 and TRBJ1-1; D not certain. The CDR3 covers 13 residues. CDR1 is SQVTM and CDR2 is ANQGSEA in the germline V gene. The V end was cut by 4 bases, the J end by 5 bases, with 14 bases between.

The chain recombines TRBV27 with TRBJ1-2, with 7 bases fitting TRBD1. Germline V gives CDR1 MNHEY, CDR2 SMNVEV (reference sequence). V was clipped by 5 bases and J by 0 bases; unmatched bases: 6. The CDR3 consists of 15 residues. As DNA, the CDR3 is TGTGCCAGCAGTACCACAGGGGTATCTAACTATGGCTACACCTTC. Its protein product is CASSTTGVSNYGYTF.

The CDR3 DNA reads TGTGCCAGCAGCTATACAGGGAGTGCTTACAATGAGCAGTTCTTC. This codes for CASSYTGSAYNEQFF. The V and J genes are TRBV27 and TRBJ2-1, with D perhaps matching TRBD1 (6 bases). The CDR3 covers 15 residues. Germline assignment: CDR1 MNHEY and CDR2 SMNVEV (reference sequence). Deletions cut 6 bases from V and 4 bases from J, with 16 bases between.

This clonotype was counted once. This rearrangement joins TRBV7-8 to TRBJ2-1; 9 bases line up with TRBD2. The CDR3 length is 17 residues. Germline V gives CDR1 SGHVS, CDR2 FQNEAQ. V gave up 4 bases and J gave up 3 bases; unmatched junction bases: 10. In nucleotides, the CDR3 is TGTGCCAGCAGCTCCCCCACAGAGCGGGGGGACTACAATGAGCAGTTCTTC. Translating it yields CASSSPTERGDYNEQFF.

The chain has TRBV25-1 and TRBJ1-1; tentatively, D is TRBD1 (6 bases). Germline V gene lookup returns CDR1 MGHDK and CDR2 SYGVNS. Trimming pared 6 bases from V and 0 bases from J, leaving 14 bases between. The CDR3 is 15 residues long. The CDR3, as DNA: TGTGCCAGCAGCATCAAACAGGGTATGAACACTGAAGCTTTCTTT. It specifies CASSIKQGMNTEAFF.

The chain is built from TRBV27 and TRBJ1-1; 7 bases fit TRBD1. Germline-derived CDR1 and CDR2 are MNHEY and SMNVEV (reference sequence). Unmatched junction bases numbered 6, after V lost 0 bases and J lost 5 bases. CDR3 size: 15 residues. The CDR3 DNA sequence: TGTGCCAGCAGTTTATCCCAGGGGGTCGGGACTGAAGCTTTCTTT. It translates to CASSLSQGVGTEAFF.